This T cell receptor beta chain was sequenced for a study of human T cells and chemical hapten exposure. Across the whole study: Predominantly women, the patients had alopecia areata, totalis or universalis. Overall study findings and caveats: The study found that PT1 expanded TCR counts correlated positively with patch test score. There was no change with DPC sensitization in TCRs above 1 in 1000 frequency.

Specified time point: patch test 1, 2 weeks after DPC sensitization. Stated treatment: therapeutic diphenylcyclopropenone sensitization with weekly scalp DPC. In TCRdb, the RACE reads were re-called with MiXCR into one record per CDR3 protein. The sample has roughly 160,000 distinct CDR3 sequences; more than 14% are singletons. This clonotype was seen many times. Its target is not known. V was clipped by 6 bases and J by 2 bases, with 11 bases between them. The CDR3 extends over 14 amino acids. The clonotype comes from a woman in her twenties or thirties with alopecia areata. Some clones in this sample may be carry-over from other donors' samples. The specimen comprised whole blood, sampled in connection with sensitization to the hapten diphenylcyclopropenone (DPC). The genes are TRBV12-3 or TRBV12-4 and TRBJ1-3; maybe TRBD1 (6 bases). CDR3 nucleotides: TGTGCCAGCAGCACTACAGGGCCTGGAAACACCATATATTTT. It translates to CASSTTGPGNTIYF.